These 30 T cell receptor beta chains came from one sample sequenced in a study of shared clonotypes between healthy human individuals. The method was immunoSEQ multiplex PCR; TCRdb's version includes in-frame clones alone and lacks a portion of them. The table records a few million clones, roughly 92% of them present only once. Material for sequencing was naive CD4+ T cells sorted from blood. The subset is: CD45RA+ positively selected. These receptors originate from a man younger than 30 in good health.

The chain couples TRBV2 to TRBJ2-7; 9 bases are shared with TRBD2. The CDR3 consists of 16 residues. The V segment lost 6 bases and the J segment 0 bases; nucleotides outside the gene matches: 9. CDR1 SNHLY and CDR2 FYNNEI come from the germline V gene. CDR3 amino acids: CASRPAGGALSYEQYF. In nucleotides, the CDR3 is TGTGCCAGCAGGCCAGCGGGAGGTGCCCTCTCCTACGAGCAGTACTTC.

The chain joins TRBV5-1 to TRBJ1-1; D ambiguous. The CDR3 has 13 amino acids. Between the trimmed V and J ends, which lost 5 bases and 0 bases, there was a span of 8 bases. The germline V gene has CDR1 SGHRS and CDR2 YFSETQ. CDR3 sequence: CASSRAMNTEAFF. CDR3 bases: TGCGCCAGCAGTAGGGCGATGAACACTGAAGCTTTCTTT. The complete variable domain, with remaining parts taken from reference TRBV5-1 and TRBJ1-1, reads KAGVTQTPRYLIKTRGQQVTLSCSPISGHRSVSWYQQTPGQGLQFLFEYFSETQRNKGNFPGRFSGRQFSNSRSEMNVSTLELGDSALYLCASSRAMNTEAFFGQGTRLTVV.

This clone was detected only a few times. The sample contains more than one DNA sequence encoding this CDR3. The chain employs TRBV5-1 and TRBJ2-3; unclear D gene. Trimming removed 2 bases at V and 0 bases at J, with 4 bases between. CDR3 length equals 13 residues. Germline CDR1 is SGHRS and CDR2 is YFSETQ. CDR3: CASSLGSTDTQYF. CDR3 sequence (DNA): TGCGCCAGCAGCTTAGGTAGCACAGATACGCAGTATTTT.

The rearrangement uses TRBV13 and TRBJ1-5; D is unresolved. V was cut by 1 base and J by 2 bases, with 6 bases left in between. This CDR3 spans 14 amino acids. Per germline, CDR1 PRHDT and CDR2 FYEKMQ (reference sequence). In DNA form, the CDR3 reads TGTGCCAGCAGCTTAGCCGGCGGCAATCAGCCCCAGCATTTT. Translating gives CASSLAGGNQPQHF.

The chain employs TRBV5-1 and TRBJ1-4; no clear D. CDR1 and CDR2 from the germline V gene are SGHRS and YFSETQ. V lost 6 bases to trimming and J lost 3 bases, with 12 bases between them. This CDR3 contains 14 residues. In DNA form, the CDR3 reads TGCGCCAGCAAGCTTGGGCCAGCTAATGAAAAACTGTTTTTT. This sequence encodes CASKLGPANEKLFF.

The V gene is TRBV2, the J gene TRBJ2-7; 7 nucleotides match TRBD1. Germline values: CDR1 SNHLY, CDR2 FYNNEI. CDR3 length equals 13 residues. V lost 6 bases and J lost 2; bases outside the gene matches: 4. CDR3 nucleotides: TGTGCCAGCAGGGCAGACAGGGCCTACGAGCAGTACTTC. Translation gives CASRADRAYEQYF.

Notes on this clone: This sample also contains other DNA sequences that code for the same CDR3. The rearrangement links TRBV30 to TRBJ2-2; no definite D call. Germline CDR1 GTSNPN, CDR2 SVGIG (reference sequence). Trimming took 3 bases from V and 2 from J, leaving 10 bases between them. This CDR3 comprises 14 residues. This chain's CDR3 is CAWRPSANTGELFF. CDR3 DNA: TGTGCCTGGAGGCCCTCAGCTAACACCGGGGAGCTGTTTTTT.

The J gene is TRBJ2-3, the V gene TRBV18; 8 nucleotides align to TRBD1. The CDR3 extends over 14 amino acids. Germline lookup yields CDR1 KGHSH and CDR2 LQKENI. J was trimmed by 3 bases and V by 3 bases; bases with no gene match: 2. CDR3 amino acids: CASSPTGDTDTQYF. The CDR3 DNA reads TGTGCCAGCTCACCGACAGGGGATACAGATACGCAGTATTTT.

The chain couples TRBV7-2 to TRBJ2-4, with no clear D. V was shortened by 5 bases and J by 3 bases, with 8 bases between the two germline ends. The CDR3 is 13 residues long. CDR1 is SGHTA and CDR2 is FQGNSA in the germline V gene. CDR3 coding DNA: TGTGCCAGCAGCCCCCAGGACAAAAACATTCAGTACTTC. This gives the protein CASSPQDKNIQYF.

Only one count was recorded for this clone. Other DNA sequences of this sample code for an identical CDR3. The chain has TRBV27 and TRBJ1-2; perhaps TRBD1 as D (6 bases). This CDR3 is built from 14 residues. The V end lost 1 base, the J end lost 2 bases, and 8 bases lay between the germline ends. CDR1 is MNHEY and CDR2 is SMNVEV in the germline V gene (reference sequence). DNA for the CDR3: TGTGCCAGCAGTTTATATCAGGGGAACTATGGCTACACCTTC. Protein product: CASSLYQGNYGYTF.

This chain's CDR3 is CASSLGGTPPNYGYTF. CDR3 DNA: TGTGCCAGCAGCTTAGGGGGGACCCCACCAAACTATGGCTACACCTTC. This chain uses TRBV7-9 with TRBJ1-2, with D maybe TRBD1 (5 bases). CDR3 length: 16 residues. CDR1 and CDR2 from the germline V gene are SEHNR and FQNEAQ (reference sequence). The V and J ends lost 1 base and 2 bases respectively, with 14 bases between them.

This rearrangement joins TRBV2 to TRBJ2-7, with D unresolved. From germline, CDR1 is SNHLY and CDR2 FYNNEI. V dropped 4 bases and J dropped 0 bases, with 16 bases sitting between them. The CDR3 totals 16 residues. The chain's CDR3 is CASSALWAESSYEQYF. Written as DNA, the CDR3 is TGTGCCAGCAGTGCCCTCTGGGCTGAGAGCTCCTACGAGCAGTACTTC.

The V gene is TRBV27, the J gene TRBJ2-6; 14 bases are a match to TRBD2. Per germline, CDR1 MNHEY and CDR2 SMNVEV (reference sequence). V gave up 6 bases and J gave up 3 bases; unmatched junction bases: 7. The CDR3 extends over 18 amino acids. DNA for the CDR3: TGTGCCAGCAGCCTCGGACTAGCGGGGGGTCTTGGGGCCAACGTCCTGACTTTC. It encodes CASSLGLAGGLGANVLTF.

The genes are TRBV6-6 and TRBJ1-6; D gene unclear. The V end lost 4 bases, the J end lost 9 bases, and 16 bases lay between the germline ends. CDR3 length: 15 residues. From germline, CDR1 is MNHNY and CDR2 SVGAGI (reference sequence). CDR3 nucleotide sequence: TGTGCCAGCAGTTCTGACTTACTGACCGGTTCACCCCTCCACTTT. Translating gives CASSSDLLTGSPLHF.

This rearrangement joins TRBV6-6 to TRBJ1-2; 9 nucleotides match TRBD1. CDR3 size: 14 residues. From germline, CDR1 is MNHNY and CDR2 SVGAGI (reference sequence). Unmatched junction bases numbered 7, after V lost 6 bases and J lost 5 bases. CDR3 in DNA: TGTGCCAGCAGATTACAGGGGGCAGTATATGGCTACACCTTC. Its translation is CASRLQGAVYGYTF.

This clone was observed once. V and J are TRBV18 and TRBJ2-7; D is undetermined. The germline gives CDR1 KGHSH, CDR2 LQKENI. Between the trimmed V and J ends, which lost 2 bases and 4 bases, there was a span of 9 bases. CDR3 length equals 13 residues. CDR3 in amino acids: CASSPSARYEQYF. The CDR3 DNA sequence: TGTGCCAGCTCACCAAGCGCCCGATACGAGCAGTACTTC.

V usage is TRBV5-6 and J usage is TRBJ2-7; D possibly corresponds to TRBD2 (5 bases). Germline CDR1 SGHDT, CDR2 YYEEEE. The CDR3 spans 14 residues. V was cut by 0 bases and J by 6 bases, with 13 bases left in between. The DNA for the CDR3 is TGTGCCAGCAGCTTGGGGGGTATGGCGGGCGAGCAGTACTTC. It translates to CASSLGGMAGEQYF.

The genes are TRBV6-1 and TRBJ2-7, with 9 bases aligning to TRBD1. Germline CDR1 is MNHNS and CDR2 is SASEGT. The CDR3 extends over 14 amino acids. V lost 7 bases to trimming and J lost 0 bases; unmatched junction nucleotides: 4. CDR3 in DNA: TGTGCCAGCATGTGGACAGGGGCCTCCTACGAGCAGTACTTC. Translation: CASMWTGASYEQYF.

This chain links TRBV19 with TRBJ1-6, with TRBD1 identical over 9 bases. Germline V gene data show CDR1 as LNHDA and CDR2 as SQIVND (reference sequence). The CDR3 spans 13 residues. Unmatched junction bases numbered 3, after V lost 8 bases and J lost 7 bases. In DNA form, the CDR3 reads TGTGCCAGTGGGACAGGGAACAATTCACCCCTCCACTTT. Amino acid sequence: CASGTGNNSPLHF. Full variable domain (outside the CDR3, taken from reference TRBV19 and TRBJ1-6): DGGITQSPKYLFRKEGQNVTLSCEQNLNHDAMYWYRQDPGQGLRLIYYSQIVNDFQKGDIAEGYSVSREKKESFPLTVTSAQKNPTAFYLCASGTGNNSPLHFGNGTRLTVT.

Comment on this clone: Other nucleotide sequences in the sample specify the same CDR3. As DNA, the CDR3 is TGTGCCAGCACGCGGGGTTTGGGCACTGAAGCTTTCTTT. It codes for CASTRGLGTEAFF. This chain links TRBV6-5 with TRBJ1-1; D not certain. Trimming left V 7 bases short and J 4 bases short, with 13 bases between. Per germline, CDR1 MNHEY and CDR2 SVGAGI. The CDR3 has 13 residues.

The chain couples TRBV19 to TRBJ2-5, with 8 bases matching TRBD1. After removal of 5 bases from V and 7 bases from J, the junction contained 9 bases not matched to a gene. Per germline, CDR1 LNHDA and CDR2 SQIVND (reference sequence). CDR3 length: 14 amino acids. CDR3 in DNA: TGTGCCAGTAGTTCAACACAGGGGGAAGGGACCCAGTACTTC. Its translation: CASSSTQGEGTQYF.

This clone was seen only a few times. This CDR3 reads CASSESWQTNTEAFF. The CDR3 coding sequence is TGCGCCAGCAGTGAGTCGTGGCAGACGAACACTGAAGCTTTCTTT. The V gene is TRBV10-2, the J gene TRBJ1-1; D remains unclear. Germline V gives CDR1 WSHSY, CDR2 SAAADI. CDR3 length: 15 residues. Trimming removed 0 bases at V and 1 base at J, with 9 bases between.

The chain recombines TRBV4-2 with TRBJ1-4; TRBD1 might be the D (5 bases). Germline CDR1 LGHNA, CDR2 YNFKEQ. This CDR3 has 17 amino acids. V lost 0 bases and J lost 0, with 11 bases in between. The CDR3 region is CASSQDKGSATNEKLFF. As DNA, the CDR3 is TGTGCCAGCAGCCAAGATAAGGGGTCGGCAACTAATGAAAAACTGTTTTTT.

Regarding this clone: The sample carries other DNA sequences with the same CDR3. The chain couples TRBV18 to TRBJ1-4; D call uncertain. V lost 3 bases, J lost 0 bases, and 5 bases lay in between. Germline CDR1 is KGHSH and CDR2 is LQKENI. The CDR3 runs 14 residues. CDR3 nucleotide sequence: TGTGCCAGCTCACCCCGAGCAACTAATGAAAAACTGTTTTTT. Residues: CASSPRATNEKLFF.

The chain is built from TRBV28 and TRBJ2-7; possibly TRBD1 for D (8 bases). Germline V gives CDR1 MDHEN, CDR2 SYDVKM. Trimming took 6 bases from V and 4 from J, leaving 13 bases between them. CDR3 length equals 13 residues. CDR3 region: CASRQGGIYEQYF. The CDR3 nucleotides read TGTGCCAGCAGACAGGGGGGGATATACGAGCAGTACTTC.

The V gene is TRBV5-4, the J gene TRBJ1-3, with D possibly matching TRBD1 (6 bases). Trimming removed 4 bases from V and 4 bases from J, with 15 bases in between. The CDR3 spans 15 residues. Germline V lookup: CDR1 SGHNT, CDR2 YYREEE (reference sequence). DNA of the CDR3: TGTGCCAGCAGCCTACAGGGCAGTACAGGAAACACCATATATTTT. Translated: CASSLQGSTGNTIYF. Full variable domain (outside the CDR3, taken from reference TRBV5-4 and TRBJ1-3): ETGVTQSPTHLIKTRGQQVTLRCSSQSGHNTVSWYQQALGQGPQFIFQYYREEENGRGNFPPRFSGLQFPNYSSELNVNALELDDSALYLCASSLQGSTGNTIYFGEGSWLTVV.

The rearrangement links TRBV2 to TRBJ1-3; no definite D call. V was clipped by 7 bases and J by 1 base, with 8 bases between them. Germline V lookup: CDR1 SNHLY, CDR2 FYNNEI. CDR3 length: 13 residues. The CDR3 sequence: CASTGWSGNTIYF. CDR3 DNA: TGTGCCAGCACGGGCTGGTCTGGAAACACCATATATTTT.

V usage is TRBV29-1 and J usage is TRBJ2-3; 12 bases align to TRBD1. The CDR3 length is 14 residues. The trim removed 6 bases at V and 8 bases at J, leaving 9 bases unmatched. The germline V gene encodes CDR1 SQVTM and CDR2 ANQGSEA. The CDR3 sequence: CSVVPGQGAGTQYF. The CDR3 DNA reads TGCAGCGTAGTACCGGGACAGGGGGCTGGTACGCAGTATTTT.

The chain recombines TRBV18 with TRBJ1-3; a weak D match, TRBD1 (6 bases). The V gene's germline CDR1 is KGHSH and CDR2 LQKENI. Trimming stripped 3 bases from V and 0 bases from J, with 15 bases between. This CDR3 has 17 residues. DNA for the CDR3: TGTGCCAGCTCACCGGTACAGGGCTACATCTCTGGAAACACCATATATTTT. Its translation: CASSPVQGYISGNTIYF.

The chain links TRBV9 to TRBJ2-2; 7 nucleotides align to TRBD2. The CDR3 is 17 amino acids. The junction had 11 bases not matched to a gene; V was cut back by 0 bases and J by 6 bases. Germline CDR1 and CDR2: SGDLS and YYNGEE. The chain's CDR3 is CASSVGKGGAYPGELFF. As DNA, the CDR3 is TGTGCCAGCAGCGTAGGCAAGGGAGGGGCTTACCCCGGGGAGCTGTTTTTT.